This TCR beta chain was profiled in a study of blood T cell repertoires in COVID-19. Turning to the study itself: T cells, B-cell-depleted T cells, or PBMCs supplied cDNA or gDNA.

This CDR3 has 16 residues. The V segment lost 3 bases and the J segment 7 bases; nucleotides outside the gene matches: 6. Germline assignment: CDR1 SNHLY and CDR2 FYNNEI. As processed by the authors: It was from reference gene primer amplification that nucleated cell counts were estimated. The repertoire was sequenced with immunoSEQ multiplex PCR; TCRdb's copy has only in-frame clones and lacks some. V and J calls and clone size are as listed in that table; D and trimming were resolved from the DNA. The data contain tens of thousands of clones, about nine tenths of them singletons. The sample taken for sequencing was peripheral blood. This receptor was taken from a man aged 45-65 years with active COVID-19. The rearrangement uses TRBV2 and TRBJ2-7, with 16 bases lining up with TRBD2. The chain's CDR3 is CASSDPGLAGGPEQYF. In nucleotides, the CDR3 is TGTGCCAGCAGTGACCCGGGACTAGCGGGGGGGCCTGAGCAGTACTTC.